One sample yielded the 11 T cell receptor beta chains listed below, sequenced in a study. One entry per CDR3 protein results from TCRdb running MiXCR on the RT-PCR reads. Found here are around 700,000 distinct CDR3 sequences, 11% to 15% of them singletons; the top ten hold 3.6%. The sample taken for sequencing was memory CD4+ T cells from blood. The receptors were gathered from a female donor in good health, serving as a healthy control.

This chain uses TRBV24-1 with TRBJ2-3; a possible D gene is TRBD2 (7 bases). In germline, CDR1 is KGHDR, CDR2 SFDVKD. This CDR3 has 15 residues. V lost 0 bases and J 2 bases, leaving 8 bases between the germline ends. The CDR3 region is CATSDLRGATDTQYF. CDR3 DNA sequence: TGTGCCACCAGTGATTTGCGGGGGGCCACAGATACGCAGTATTTT.

The rearrangement joins TRBV28 to TRBJ1-1, with 7 bases identical to TRBD1. Germline lookup yields CDR1 MDHEN and CDR2 SYDVKM. Losses at the gene ends were 7 bases for V and 7 bases for J; bases not matched to a gene: 15. This CDR3 contains 15 residues. The CDR3 nucleotides read TGTGCCAGCACCGGGTACGTGACAGGGCGATTTGAAGCTTTCTTT. Protein product: CASTGYVTGRFEAFF.

This sequence joins TRBV5-1 and TRBJ1-4, with D maybe TRBD1 (6 bases). From germline, CDR1 is SGHRS and CDR2 YFSETQ. The CDR3 consists of 15 residues. Between the trimmed V and J ends, which lost 4 bases and 8 bases, there was a span of 18 bases. This CDR3 is CASSPTGQGREKLFF. CDR3 DNA: TGCGCCAGCAGCCCGACGGGGCAGGGGAGGGAAAAACTGTTTTTT.

This clonotype came up many times. This chain joins TRBV9 and TRBJ2-3, with a weak D call TRBD2 (5 bases). Trimming took 5 bases from V and 4 from J, leaving 23 bases between them. The CDR3 is made up of 17 amino acids. Per germline, CDR1 SGDLS and CDR2 YYNGEE. The CDR3 DNA is TGTGCCAGCAGTAAAGGGCGGCCCGGGGTAGGGTCAGATACGCAGTATTTT. This sequence encodes CASSKGRPGVGSDTQYF. Full variable domain (outside the CDR3, taken from reference TRBV9 and TRBJ2-3): DSGVTQTPKHLITATGQRVTLRCSPRSGDLSVYWYQQSLDQGLQFLIQYYNGEERAKGNILERFSAQQFPDLHSELNLSSLELGDSALYFCASSKGRPGVGSDTQYFGPGTRLTVL.

This clonotype was detected a few times. The rearrangement joins TRBV18 to TRBJ1-1; 8 bases are shared with TRBD1. Germline values: CDR1 KGHSH, CDR2 LQKENI. The CDR3 sequence is 16 residues long. J lost 4 bases, V lost 1 base, and 8 bases had no gene match. The CDR3 region is CASSPQMQGARTEAFF. The CDR3, as DNA: TGTGCCAGCTCACCACAAATGCAGGGGGCGCGCACTGAAGCTTTCTTT.

The chain employs TRBV7-9 and TRBJ2-7, with D possibly being TRBD2 (5 bases). V lost 0 bases, J lost 6 bases, and 9 bases lay in between. This CDR3 spans 13 amino acids. CDR1 and CDR2 (germline): SEHNR, FQNEAQ (reference sequence). The CDR3 loop is CASSLAVSGEQYF. DNA of the CDR3: TGTGCCAGCAGCTTAGCAGTGAGCGGCGAGCAGTACTTC.

This clonotype was recorded many times. The chain recombines TRBV4-3 with TRBJ2-1; either TRBD1 or TRBD2 may fit D (5 bases each). This CDR3 is 13 amino acids long. The germline CDR1 and CDR2 sequences are LGHNA and YSLEER. Trimming removed 1 base at V and 15 bases at J, with 16 bases between. The CDR3 sequence is CASSQAWGIPPFF. For the CDR3, the DNA is TGCGCCAGCAGCCAAGCTTGGGGGATACCTCCGTTCTTC.

This chain connects TRBV10-3 to TRBJ2-7; 11 bases align to TRBD1. The CDR3 spans 14 residues. Germline-derived CDR1 and CDR2 are ENHRY and SYGVKD. The V and J ends lost 4 bases and 2 bases, in that order; junction bases with no gene match: 1. This CDR3 reads CAISVGQGAYEQYF. The CDR3 DNA follows: TGTGCCATCAGTGTGGGACAGGGGGCCTACGAGCAGTACTTC.

This clonotype was picked up a small number of times. The J gene is TRBJ1-2, the V gene TRBV25-1; TRBD1 matches 7 bases. J was trimmed by 6 bases and V by 1 base; bases with no gene match: 5. CDR3 size: 14 residues. The germline CDR1 and CDR2 sequences are MGHDK and SYGVNS. In nucleotides, the CDR3 is TGTGCCAGCAGTGAATCTCTGGGACAGAATGGCTACACCTTC. Its protein is CASSESLGQNGYTF.

This clonotype was seen at least ten times. This chain joins TRBV10-3 and TRBJ1-1, with D tentatively TRBD1 (5 bases). From germline, CDR1 is ENHRY and CDR2 SYGVKD. The ends were cut back, 10 bases at V and 1 base at J, with 13 bases in the middle. The CDR3 covers 13 residues. CDR3 DNA sequence: TGTGCCACGACCAGGGCGGAGAACACTGAAGCTTTCTTT. Protein product: CATTRAENTEAFF.

About this clonotype itself: No conserved phenylalanine or tryptophan ends this CDR3, so it is likely a read error. Here the CDR3 DNA reads TGTGCCAGCAGCCAAGGGGCCCAGGCGCCAGATACGCAGTATCTT. Translation: CASSQGAQAPDTQYL. The genes are TRBV4-2 and TRBJ2-3; no clear D gene. Trimming pared 1 base from V and 4 bases from J, leaving 12 bases between. Germline V gene data show CDR1 as LGHNA and CDR2 as YNFKEQ. The CDR3 totals 15 residues.